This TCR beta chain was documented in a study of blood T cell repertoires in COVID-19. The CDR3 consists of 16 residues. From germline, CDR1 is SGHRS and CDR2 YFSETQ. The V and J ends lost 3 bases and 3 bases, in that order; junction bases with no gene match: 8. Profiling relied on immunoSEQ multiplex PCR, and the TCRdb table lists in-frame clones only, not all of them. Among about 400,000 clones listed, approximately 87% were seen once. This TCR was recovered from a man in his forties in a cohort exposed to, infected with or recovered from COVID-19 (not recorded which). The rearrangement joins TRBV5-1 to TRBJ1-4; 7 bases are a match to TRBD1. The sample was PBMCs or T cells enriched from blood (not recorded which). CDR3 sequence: CASSWGQLSSNEKLFF. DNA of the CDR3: TGCGCCAGCAGCTGGGGACAGCTCTCCTCTAATGAAAAACTGTTTTTT.